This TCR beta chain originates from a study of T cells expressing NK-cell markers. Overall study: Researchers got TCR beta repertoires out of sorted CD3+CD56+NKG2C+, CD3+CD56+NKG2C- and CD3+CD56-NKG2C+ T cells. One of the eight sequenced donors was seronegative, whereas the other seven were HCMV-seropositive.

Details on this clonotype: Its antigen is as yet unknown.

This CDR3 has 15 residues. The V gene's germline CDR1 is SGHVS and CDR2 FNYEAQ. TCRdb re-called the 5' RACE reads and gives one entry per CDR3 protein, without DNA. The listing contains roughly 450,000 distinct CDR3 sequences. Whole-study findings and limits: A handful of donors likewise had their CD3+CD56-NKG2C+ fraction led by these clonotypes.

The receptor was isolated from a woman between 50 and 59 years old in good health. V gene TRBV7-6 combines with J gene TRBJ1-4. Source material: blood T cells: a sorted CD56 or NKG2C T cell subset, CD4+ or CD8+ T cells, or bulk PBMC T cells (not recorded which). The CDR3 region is CASSLEDSNNEKLFF.